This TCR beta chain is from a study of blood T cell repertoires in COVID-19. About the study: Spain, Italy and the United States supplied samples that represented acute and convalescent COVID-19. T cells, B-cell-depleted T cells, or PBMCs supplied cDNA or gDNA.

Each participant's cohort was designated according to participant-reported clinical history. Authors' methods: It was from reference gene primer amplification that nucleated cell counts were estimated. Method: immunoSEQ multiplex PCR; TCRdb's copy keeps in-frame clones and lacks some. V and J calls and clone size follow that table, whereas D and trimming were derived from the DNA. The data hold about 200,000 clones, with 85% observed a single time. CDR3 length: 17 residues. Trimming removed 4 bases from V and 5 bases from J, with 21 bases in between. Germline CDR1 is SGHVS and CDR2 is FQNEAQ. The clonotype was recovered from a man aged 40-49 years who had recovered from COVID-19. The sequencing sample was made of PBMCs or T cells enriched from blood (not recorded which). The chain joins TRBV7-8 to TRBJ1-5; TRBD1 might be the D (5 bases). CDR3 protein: CASSSRDPSIRDQPQHF. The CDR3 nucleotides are TGTGCCAGCAGCTCCAGGGATCCGTCGATTCGTGATCAGCCCCAGCATTTT.